This T cell receptor beta chain emerged from a study of cytomegalovirus exposure and HLA in healthy donors. PCR amplification relied on 60 Vbeta primers (plus 13 Jbeta primers). TCRdb's copy holds only in-frame clones and misses some; the assay was immunoSEQ multiplex PCR. The data hold 200,000 to 250,000 clones, with about 89% observed a single time. Broader study findings: A further, later analysis showed that HLA-associated TCR beta chains (compared with equally common others) were more clonally expanded. A later examination showed that TCR association rates differed by HLA locus, with DRB1 most and HLA-C fewest. On later analysis, the bulk of CMV-associated TCR beta chains appeared to be HLA-restricted. A missense variant in DCLRE1C was later tied to TCR beta V- and J-gene trimming.

The CDR3 consists of 17 residues. In germline, CDR1 is SGHRS, CDR2 YFSETQ. V lost 0 bases and J lost 3, with 18 bases in between. This clone showed up just once. Antigen unknown. The receptor comes from a woman between 18 and 30 years old in good health and CMV-seronegative. The rearrangement joins TRBV5-1 to TRBJ1-1; D possibly corresponds to TRBD1 (5 bases). Sequenced input: PBMCs. DNA of the CDR3: TGCGCCAGCAGCTTGGTAAGTCGGGGGAGGTTGGACACTGAAGCTTTCTTT. Translated, it gives CASSLVSRGRLDTEAFF.